The 22 T cell receptor beta chains in this list originate from one sample, sequenced in a study of PD-1 blockade in classical Hodgkin lymphoma. Generated by immunoSEQ multiplex PCR, the TCRdb table keeps only in-frame clones and is missing some. This sample has roughly 140,000 clones, with about four fifths found just once. Relapse after autologous stem cell transplantation occurred in every patient, and brentuximab vedotin exposure varied. This sample comprised peripheral blood mononuclear cells (PBMCs), obtained before the second cycle of nivolumab. These receptors were collected from a human donor with classical Hodgkin lymphoma.

This chain connects TRBV25-1 to TRBJ2-1; tentatively, D is TRBD2 (6 bases). Germline V gene lookup returns CDR1 MGHDK and CDR2 SYGVNS. CDR3 length: 13 residues. Between the trimmed V and J ends, which lost 5 bases and 10 bases, there was a span of 15 bases. This chain's CDR3 is CASSPYSGAEQFF. CDR3 bases: TGTGCCAGCAGTCCCTATAGCGGTGCCGAGCAGTTCTTC.

This clone was seen only once. The gene calls are TRBV11-2 and TRBJ1-6, with D hard to call. This CDR3 region has 15 residues. The V and J ends lost 2 bases and 7 bases respectively, with 12 bases between them. Per the germline V gene, CDR1 is SGHAT and CDR2 is FQNNGV. Here the CDR3 reads CASSLRGGPNSPLHF. The DNA for the CDR3 is TGTGCCAGCAGCTTACGAGGCGGGCCGAATTCACCCCTCCACTTT. Supplemented by reference TRBV11-2 and TRBJ1-6, the full variable domain reads EAGVAQSPRYKIIEKRQSVAFWCNPISGHATLYWYQQILGQGPKLLIQFQNNGVVDDSQLPKDRFSAERLKGVDSTLKIQPAKLEDSAVYLCASSLRGGPNSPLHFGNGTRLTVT.

The chain joins TRBV6-1 to TRBJ2-7; TRBD1 is a possible D gene (6 bases). Trimming took off 5 bases at V and 4 bases at J, with 15 bases between the two ends. This CDR3 is 14 amino acids long. The germline gives CDR1 MNHNS, CDR2 SASEGT. The CDR3 nucleotides are TGTGCCAGCAGTAAACCGCCGGACAGATACGAGCAGTACTTC. Translation gives CASSKPPDRYEQYF.

The V gene is TRBV10-3, the J gene TRBJ1-4; 7 positions agree with TRBD1. V dropped 4 bases and J dropped 5; count of bases not matched to a gene: 4. Germline V gene data show CDR1 as ENHRY and CDR2 as SYGVKD. The CDR3 consists of 14 residues. In DNA form, the CDR3 reads TGTGCCATCAGTGGGGGGACAGCGAATGAAAAACTGTTTTTT. Encoded protein: CAISGGTANEKLFF.

In its sample, this clone was seen a few times. The chain uses TRBV19 and TRBJ2-2; the match to TRBD1 covers 10 bases. The CDR3 consists of 15 residues. Trimming took 6 bases from V and 4 from J; bases not matched to a gene: 5. The germline gives CDR1 LNHDA, CDR2 SQIVND (reference sequence). The CDR3 sequence is CASSSGTGVTGELFF. DNA for the CDR3: TGTGCCAGTAGCTCGGGGACAGGGGTCACCGGGGAGCTGTTTTTT.

This clone was seen only once. The chain links TRBV28 to TRBJ1-2; D is possibly TRBD1 (5 bases). The CDR3 runs to 14 residues. V lost 5 bases and J 5 bases, leaving 15 bases between the germline ends. From germline, CDR1 is MDHEN and CDR2 SYDVKM. This CDR3 reads CASSLFGTGYGYTF. The CDR3 nucleotides read TGTGCCAGCAGTCTGTTCGGGACGGGGTATGGCTACACCTTC.

This chain joins TRBV7-6 and TRBJ1-4, with a tentative D call TRBD1 (6 bases). Per germline, CDR1 SGHVS and CDR2 FNYEAQ. Between the trimmed V and J ends, which lost 5 bases and 4 bases, there was a span of 14 bases. This CDR3 is built from 15 residues. The CDR3 nucleotides are TGTGCCAGCAGCCCAATGGACAGATATAATGAAAAACTGTTTTTT. Protein: CASSPMDRYNEKLFF.

V and J are TRBV5-1 and TRBJ2-1; 7 bases are a match to TRBD2. The germline CDR1 and CDR2 sequences are SGHRS and YFSETQ. The CDR3 runs 17 residues. J lost 8 bases, V lost 1 base, and 15 bases had no gene match. CDR3 in DNA: TGCGCCAGCAGCTTGTGGAATATGGGGGAGCGGGGCCATGAGCAGTTCTTC. This sequence encodes CASSLWNMGERGHEQFF.

The chain uses TRBV9 and TRBJ2-5; weak D call: TRBD2 (7 bases). This CDR3 comprises 17 residues. Trimming stripped 0 bases from V and 2 bases from J, with 17 bases between. CDR1 is SGDLS, CDR2 YYNGEE, per germline. CDR3: CASSVGRAGALQETQYF. CDR3 nucleotides: TGTGCCAGCAGCGTAGGGCGGGCGGGGGCTTTACAAGAGACCCAGTACTTC.

The chain carries TRBV9 and TRBJ2-1; D is undetermined. V was trimmed by 0 bases and J by 4 bases, leaving 8 bases between them. Germline V gives CDR1 SGDLS, CDR2 YYNGEE. This CDR3 region has 14 residues. CDR3 sequence (DNA): TGTGCCAGCAGCGTAGGAAACCCTTACAATGAGCAGTTCTTC. Its translation is CASSVGNPYNEQFF.

This clone came up once. This chain joins TRBV25-1 and TRBJ2-3, with a possible D match to TRBD1 (5 bases). Trimming cost V 6 bases and J 3 bases, with 10 bases left between them. CDR1 and CDR2 (germline): MGHDK, SYGVNS. The CDR3 length is 13 residues. The CDR3 nucleotides read TGTGCCAGCAGGTCCAGGGTTACAGATACGCAGTATTTT. Translating gives CASRSRVTDTQYF.

V and J are TRBV5-1 and TRBJ1-2; 7 bases agree with TRBD1. Per the germline V gene, CDR1 is SGHRS and CDR2 is YFSETQ. V shed 4 bases and J 2 bases; nucleotides not matched to a gene: 2. The length of the CDR3 is 13 residues. The CDR3 region is CASSPTGNYGYTF. Written as DNA, the CDR3 is TGCGCCAGCAGCCCGACAGGGAACTATGGCTACACCTTC. Supplemented by reference TRBV5-1 and TRBJ1-2, the full variable domain reads KAGVTQTPRYLIKTRGQQVTLSCSPISGHRSVSWYQQTPGQGLQFLFEYFSETQRNKGNFPGRFSGRQFSNSRSEMNVSTLELGDSALYLCASSPTGNYGYTFGSGTRLTVV.

The V and J genes are TRBV6-5 and TRBJ1-5; the D is unclear. Trimming took off 0 bases at V and 6 bases at J, with 3 bases between the two ends. This CDR3 is 12 amino acids long. Per the germline V gene, CDR1 is MNHEY and CDR2 is SVGAGI. CDR3: CASSYSSQPQHF. The CDR3, as DNA: TGTGCCAGCAGTTACTCGAGTCAGCCCCAGCATTTT.

The chain joins TRBV5-4 to TRBJ1-4, with D unresolved. The CDR3 covers 15 residues. Trimming removed 0 bases at V and 7 bases at J, with 13 bases between. The germline gives CDR1 SGHNT, CDR2 YYREEE (reference sequence). The CDR3 protein is CASSLGGMVGEKLFF. The CDR3 DNA reads TGTGCCAGCAGCTTGGGAGGGATGGTAGGTGAAAAACTGTTTTTT. Based on the CDR3 plus reference TRBV5-4 and TRBJ1-4, the full variable domain is ETGVTQSPTHLIKTRGQQVTLRCSSQSGHNTVSWYQQALGQGPQFIFQYYREEENGRGNFPPRFSGLQFPNYSSELNVNALELDDSALYLCASSLGGMVGEKLFFGSGTQLSVL.

This rearrangement joins TRBV10-3 to TRBJ1-2; 10 nucleotides match TRBD1. Germline loops: CDR1 ENHRY, CDR2 SYGVKD. V gave up 9 bases and J gave up 4 bases; unmatched junction bases: 8. The CDR3 spans 14 residues. The CDR3 DNA reads TGTGCCATTGACAGGGGGCGAAACTCCTATGGCTACACCTTC. Its translation is CAIDRGRNSYGYTF.

The rearrangement links TRBV5-4 to TRBJ1-2; D is possibly TRBD1 (5 bases). This CDR3 spans 14 amino acids. The V end was cut by 4 bases, the J end by 2 bases, with 12 bases between. Germline V gene lookup returns CDR1 SGHNT and CDR2 YYREEE (reference sequence). The CDR3 sequence is CASSPSGGNYGYTF. The DNA of the CDR3 is TGTGCCAGCAGCCCCAGTGGGGGGAACTATGGCTACACCTTC.

V gene TRBV10-3 combines with J gene TRBJ1-2; D gene ambiguous. Germline V gene lookup returns CDR1 ENHRY and CDR2 SYGVKD. The length of the CDR3 is 14 residues. The germline V and J ends were trimmed by 3 bases and 0 bases, with 8 bases remaining between them. CDR3 bases: TGTGCCATCAGTGACCAACCCACTAACTATGGCTACACCTTC. Translating gives CAISDQPTNYGYTF.

The rearrangement links TRBV18 to TRBJ2-3, with D tentatively TRBD2 (6 bases). The V end lost 1 base, the J end lost 3 bases, and 11 bases lay between the germline ends. CDR3 length: 15 residues. Germline values: CDR1 KGHSH, CDR2 LQKENI. CDR3 residues: CASSPLLAYTDTQYF. CDR3 DNA sequence: TGTGCCAGCTCACCACTGCTAGCGTATACAGATACGCAGTATTTT.

The chain uses TRBV6-5 and TRBJ2-5; 8 nucleotides match TRBD2. V was clipped by 4 bases and J by 5 bases; unmatched bases: 9. The CDR3 contains 15 residues. Germline lookup yields CDR1 MNHEY and CDR2 SVGAGI. The CDR3 region is CASSSLAGLRETQYF. The CDR3 DNA is TGTGCCAGCAGTTCATTAGCGGGACTCCGGGAGACCCAGTACTTC.

This clone was seen just once. This chain joins TRBV14 and TRBJ1-1; D remains ambiguous. CDR1 is SGHDN, CDR2 FVKESK, per germline. V gave up 0 bases and J gave up 9 bases, with 11 bases separating them. This CDR3 has 13 residues. The CDR3 protein is CASSQDWSSQAFF. CDR3 bases: TGTGCCAGCAGCCAAGATTGGAGCTCTCAAGCTTTCTTT. Drawing the rest from reference TRBV14 and TRBJ1-1, the complete variable domain is EAGVTQFPSHSVIEKGQTVTLRCDPISGHDNLYWYRRVMGKEIKFLLHFVKESKQDESGMPNNRFLAERTGGTYSTLKVQPAELEDSGVYFCASSQDWSSQAFFGQGTRLTVV.

CDR3 amino acids: CASSRGLAGVPQFF. CDR3 in DNA: TGTGCCAGCAGTCGGGGACTAGCGGGAGTCCCGCAGTTCTTC. The chain links TRBV6-5 to TRBJ2-1; 14 nucleotides line up with TRBD2. Germline V lookup: CDR1 MNHEY, CDR2 SVGAGI. This CDR3 is built from 14 residues. Trimming took 5 bases from V and 12 from J; bases not matched to a gene: 6.

This chain links TRBV5-1 with TRBJ2-7; D is perhaps TRBD2 (5 bases). CDR3 length equals 13 residues. The germline V gene encodes CDR1 SGHRS and CDR2 YFSETQ. V was cut by 5 bases and J by 2 bases, with 11 bases left in between. CDR3 in amino acids: CASRQLGPYEQYF. The CDR3 coding sequence is TGCGCCAGCAGACAACTAGGGCCCTACGAGCAGTACTTC.